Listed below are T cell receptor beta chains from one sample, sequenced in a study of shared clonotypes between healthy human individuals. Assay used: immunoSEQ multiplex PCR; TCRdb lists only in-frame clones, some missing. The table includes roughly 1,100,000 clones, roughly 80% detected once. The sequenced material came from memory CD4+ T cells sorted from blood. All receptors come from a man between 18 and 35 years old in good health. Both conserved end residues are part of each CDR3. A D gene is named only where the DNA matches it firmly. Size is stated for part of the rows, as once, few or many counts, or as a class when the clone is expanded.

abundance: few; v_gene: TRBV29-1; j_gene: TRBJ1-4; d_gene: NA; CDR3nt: TGCAGCGTTGGTCGAGGGAGAGAAGGAAAACTGTTTTTT; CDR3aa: CSVGRGREGKLFF
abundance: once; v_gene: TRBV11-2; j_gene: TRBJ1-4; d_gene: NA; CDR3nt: TGTGCCAGCAGCCAAAACAGTGGGAGGAATGAAAAACTGTTTTTT; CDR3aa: CASSQNSGRNEKLFF
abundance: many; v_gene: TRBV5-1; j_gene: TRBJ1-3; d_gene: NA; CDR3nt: TGCGCCAGCAGCTTGCTCCCGTGGGCCGGAAACACCATATATTTT; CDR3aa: CASSLLPWAGNTIYF
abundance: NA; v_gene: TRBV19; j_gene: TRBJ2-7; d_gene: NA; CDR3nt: TGTGCCAGTAGTGTCTCAGCCTACGAGCAGTACTTC; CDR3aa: CASSVSAYEQYF
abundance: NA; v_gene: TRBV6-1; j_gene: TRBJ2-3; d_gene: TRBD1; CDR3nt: TGTGCCAGCAGGACAGGGACAGATACGCAGTATTTT; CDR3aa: CASRTGTDTQYF
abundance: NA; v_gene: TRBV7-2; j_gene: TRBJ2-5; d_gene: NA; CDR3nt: TGTGCCAGCAGCCTCCCCTTTGCGGGACAAGAGACCCAGTACTTC; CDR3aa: CASSLPFAGQETQYF
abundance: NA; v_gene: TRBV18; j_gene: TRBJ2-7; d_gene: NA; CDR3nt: TGTGCCAGCTCACCAACAGGGTATAGCGACGAGCAGTACTTC; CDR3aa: CASSPTGYSDEQYF
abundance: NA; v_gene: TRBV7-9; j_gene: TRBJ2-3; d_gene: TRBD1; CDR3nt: TGTGCCAGCAGCCCCGGGACAGCCAACACAGATACGCAGTATTTT; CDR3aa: CASSPGTANTDTQYF
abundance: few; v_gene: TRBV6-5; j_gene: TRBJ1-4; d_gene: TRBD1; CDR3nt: TGTGCCAGCGGGTCAAGGGGGCTTGGTGAAAAACTGTTTTTT; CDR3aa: CASGSRGLGEKLFF
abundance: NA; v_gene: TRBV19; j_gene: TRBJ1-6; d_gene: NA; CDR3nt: TGTGCCAGTAGTAAGGCAGGGGATACGCCCCTCCACTTT; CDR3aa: CASSKAGDTPLHF
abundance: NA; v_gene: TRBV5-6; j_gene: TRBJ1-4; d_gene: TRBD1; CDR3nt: TGTGCCAGCAGCTATGGACAGGGCACTAATGAAAAACTGTTTTTT; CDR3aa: CASSYGQGTNEKLFF